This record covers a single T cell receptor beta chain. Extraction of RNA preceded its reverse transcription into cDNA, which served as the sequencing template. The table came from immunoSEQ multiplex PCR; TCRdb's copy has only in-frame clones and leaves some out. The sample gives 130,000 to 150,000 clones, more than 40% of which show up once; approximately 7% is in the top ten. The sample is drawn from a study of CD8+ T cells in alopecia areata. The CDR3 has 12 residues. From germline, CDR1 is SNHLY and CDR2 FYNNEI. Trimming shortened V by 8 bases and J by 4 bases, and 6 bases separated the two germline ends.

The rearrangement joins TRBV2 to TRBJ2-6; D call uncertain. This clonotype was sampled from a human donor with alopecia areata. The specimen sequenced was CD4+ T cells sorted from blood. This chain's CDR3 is CASLRGANVLTF. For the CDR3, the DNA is TGTGCCAGCCTCCGCGGGGCCAACGTCCTGACTTTC. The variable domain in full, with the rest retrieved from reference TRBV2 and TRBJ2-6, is EPEVTQTPSHQVTQMGQEVILRCVPISNHLYFYWYRQILGQKVEFLVSFYNNEISEKSEIFDDQFSVERPDGSNFTLKIRSTKLEDSAMYFCASLRGANVLTFGAGSRLTVL.